This TCR beta chain was identified in a study of memory CD4+ T cells and cytomegalovirus serostatus. The sort gate was single viable CD3+CD4+CD8-CD45RO+ cells for memory CD4+ T cells. This clone occurred a few times. Per the germline V gene, CDR1 is SGHNT and CDR2 is YYREEE (reference sequence). This CDR3 spans 15 amino acids. Unmatched junction bases numbered 7, after V lost 0 bases and J lost 5 bases. TCRdb's table, derived via immunoSEQ multiplex PCR, lists solely in-frame clones and lacks some. The sample yields about 58,000 clones, about four fifths seen once. The specimen was memory CD4+ T cells from blood. The chain combines TRBV5-4 with TRBJ1-1; TRBD1 matches at 7 bases. This TCR derives from an adult in good health and CMV-seronegative. Some clones in this sample may be carry-over from other donors' samples. DNA for the CDR3: TGTGCCAGCAGCTTGGTTCAACAGGGGAGGACTGAAGCTTTCTTT. It is translated as CASSLVQQGRTEAFF.